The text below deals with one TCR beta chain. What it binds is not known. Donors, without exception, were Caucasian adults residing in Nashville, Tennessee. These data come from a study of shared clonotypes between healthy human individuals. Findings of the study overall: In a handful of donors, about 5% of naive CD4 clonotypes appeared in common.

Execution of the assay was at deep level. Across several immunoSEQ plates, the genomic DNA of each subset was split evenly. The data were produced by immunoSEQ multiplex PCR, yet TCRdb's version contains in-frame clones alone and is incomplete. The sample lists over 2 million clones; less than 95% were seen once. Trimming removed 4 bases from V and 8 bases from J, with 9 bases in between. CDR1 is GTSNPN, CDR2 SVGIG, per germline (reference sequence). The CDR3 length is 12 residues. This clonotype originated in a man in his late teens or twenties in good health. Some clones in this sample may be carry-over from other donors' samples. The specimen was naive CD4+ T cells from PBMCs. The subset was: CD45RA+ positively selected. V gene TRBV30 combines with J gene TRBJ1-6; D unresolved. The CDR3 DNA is TGTGCCTGGAAGGACCAAGATTCACCCCTCCACTTT. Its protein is CAWKDQDSPLHF. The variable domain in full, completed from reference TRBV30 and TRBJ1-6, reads SQTIHQWPATLVQPVGSPLSLECTVEGTSNPNLYWYRQAAGRGLQLLFYSVGIGQISSEVPQNLSASRPQDRQFILSSKKLLLSDSGFYLCAWKDQDSPLHFGNGTRLTVT.